The T cell receptor (beta chain) described here comes from a study of regulatory T cells in long-lasting Graves disease. With iRepertoire HTBI primers and Arm-PCR of CDR3 regions, TCR beta libraries were built. TCRdb re-analysed the multiplex PCR reads in MiXCR, keeping a single row per CDR3 protein. This table holds more than 400,000 distinct CDR3 sequences, 15% to 20% found once. This clonotype was observed at least ten times. Time point specified: newly diagnosed GD, antithyroid drugs for less than 3 months. PBMC-extracted RNA yielded the TCR library. The CDR3 is 15 residues long. Deletions cut 2 bases from V and 0 bases from J, with 11 bases between. Per the germline V gene, CDR1 is MDHEN and CDR2 is SYDVKM. This sample also belongs to another study, concerning T cells in Graves' hyperthyroidism and ophthalmopathy. From that study: Prediction of ophthalmopathy progression came a median 6.5 months pre-onset.

The sequence came from a man aged 35 to 55 with Graves disease. The source was peripheral blood mononuclear cells (PBMCs), collected at new diagnosis, from a patient treated with antithyroid drugs. V usage is TRBV28 and J usage is TRBJ2-7, with D maybe TRBD1 (6 bases). CDR3 DNA: TGTGCCAGCAGTTTAAATGGACAGAGCTCCTACGAGCAGTACTTC. Amino acids: CASSLNGQSSYEQYF.